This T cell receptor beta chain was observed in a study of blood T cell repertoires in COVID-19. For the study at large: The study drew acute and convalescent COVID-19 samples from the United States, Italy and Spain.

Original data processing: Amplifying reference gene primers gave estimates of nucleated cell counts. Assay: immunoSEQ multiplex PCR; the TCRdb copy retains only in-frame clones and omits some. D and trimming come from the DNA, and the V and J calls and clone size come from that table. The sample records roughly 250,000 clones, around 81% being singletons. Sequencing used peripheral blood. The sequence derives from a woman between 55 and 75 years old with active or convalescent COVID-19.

CDR3 in DNA: TGTGCCAGCAGCGCTACTAGGGCGTCCTACAATGAGCAGTTCTTC. It encodes CASSATRASYNEQFF. The V gene is TRBV7-8, the J gene TRBJ2-1; TRBD2 might be the D (5 bases). Germline loops: CDR1 SGHVS, CDR2 FQNEAQ. This CDR3 comprises 15 residues. V lost 5 bases to trimming and J lost 1 base, with 12 bases between them.